A selection of T cell receptor beta chains follows, all from one sample in a study of CD8+ T cells in alopecia areata. Assay used: immunoSEQ multiplex PCR; TCRdb lists only in-frame clones, some missing. The sample lists around 300,000 clones; 60% were seen once. The material sequenced was CD4+ T cells sorted from blood, taken at week 52, from a patient treated with tofacitinib. These receptors were collected from a human donor with alopecia areata. CDR3s include the opening cysteine and the closing phenylalanine or tryptophan. The D gene is left open where the match is weak. Only some rows state a clone size, as once, few, many or a class for expanded clones.

D,size,V,J,DNA,CDR3
NA,NA,TRBV6-5,TRBJ1-2,TGTGCCAGCAGTGTGGACCCAAACTATGGCTACACCTTC,CASSVDPNYGYTF
NA,NA,TRBV11-2,TRBJ1-1,TGTGCCAGCACGTTACAGCTGAACACTGAAGCTTTCTTT,CASTLQLNTEAFF
NA,NA,TRBV27,TRBJ1-4,TGTGCCAGCAGTTTTTCGGGGGCCGAAAAACTGTTTTTT,CASSFSGAEKLFF
TRBD1,NA,TRBV27,TRBJ2-3,TGTGCCAGCAGTTTCAGGGGGCTGAGTTCAGATACGCAGTATTTT,CASSFRGLSSDTQYF
NA,NA,TRBV5-1,TRBJ2-2,TGCGCCAGCAGCTTAACCGGGACCCTGAACACCGGGGAGCTGTTTTTT,CASSLTGTLNTGELFF
NA,NA,TRBV6-5,TRBJ2-5,TGTGCCAGCAGTTACCAGGATCCGGCAGGGACCCAGTACTTC,CASSYQDPAGTQYF
TRBD1,NA,TRBV30,TRBJ2-7,TGTGCCTGTACAGGGGGGTACGAGCAGTACTTC,CACTGGYEQYF
TRBD1,NA,TRBV30,TRBJ2-7,TGTGCCTGGAGACCCGACAGGGGACCCTACGAGCAGTACTTC,CAWRPDRGPYEQYF
NA,few,TRBV5-1,TRBJ2-5,TGCGCCAGCAGCGCCAGCTCCCAAGAGACCCAGTACTTC,CASSASSQETQYF
NA,few,TRBV6-1,TRBJ1-2,TGTGCCAGCAGTCAAGCTAACTATGGCTACACCTTC,CASSQANYGYTF
TRBD2,once,TRBV9,TRBJ2-5,TGTGCCAGCAGCGGGGGACTAGAAGAGACCCAGTACTTC,CASSGGLEETQYF
NA,few,TRBV7-2,TRBJ2-5,TGTGCCAGCAGCTTAGCGCGCCGGGAGACCCAGTACTTC,CASSLARRETQYF
NA,few,TRBV15,TRBJ2-3,TGTGCCACCAGCAGGGGGGCCCGGGGGGATACGCAGTATTTT,CATSRGARGDTQYF
NA,NA,TRBV13,TRBJ1-2,TGTGCCAGCAGGAGGTGGGTTAGTCGACTCTATGGCTACACCTTC,CASRRWVSRLYGYTF
TRBD1,NA,TRBV30,TRBJ1-4,TGTGCCTGGAGTGTATGGACAGGGCAAGAAAAACTGTTTTTT,CAWSVWTGQEKLFF
TRBD1,NA,TRBV6-6,TRBJ1-5,TGTGCCAGCAGTTACGGGACAGGGGCTAGCAATCAGCCCCAGCATTTT,CASSYGTGASNQPQHF
TRBD1,NA,TRBV29-1,TRBJ1-5,TGCAGCGTTGTATTTACAGGGGGCAGCAATCAGCCCCAGCATTTT,CSVVFTGGSNQPQHF
TRBD1,NA,TRBV9,TRBJ2-7,TGTGCCAGCAGCTCCGGACAGGGGAGCTACGAGCAGTACTTC,CASSSGQGSYEQYF
NA,few,TRBV6-1,TRBJ1-1,TGTGCCAGCAGTGAATCCGGCCGGGAAGCTTTCTTT,CASSESGREAFF
NA,NA,TRBV18,TRBJ2-1,TGTGCCAGCTCACCACGTTCAGGGGTCACAGGCAATGAGCAGTTCTTC,CASSPRSGVTGNEQFF
NA,NA,TRBV27,TRBJ2-3,TGTGCCAGCAGTTTCCCCCTAAGACCTCCGAGCCCAGATACGCAGTATTTT,CASSFPLRPPSPDTQYF
TRBD1,NA,TRBV4-3,TRBJ1-4,TGCGCCAGCAGCCATGACAGGGGTATTAATGAAAAACTGTTTTTT,CASSHDRGINEKLFF
NA,NA,TRBV4-1,TRBJ1-2,TGCGCCAGCAGCCAAGATCGGGCCAACTATGGCTACACCTTC,CASSQDRANYGYTF
TRBD1,NA,TRBV13,TRBJ2-7,TGTGCCAGCAGCCTGGCCAGGGGGTCCCAGGACGAGCAGTACTTC,CASSLARGSQDEQYF
TRBD1,NA,TRBV15,TRBJ1-2,TGTGCCACAGGACAGGGGAACTATGGCTACACCTTC,CATGQGNYGYTF
NA,NA,TRBV25-1,TRBJ2-7,TGTGCCAGCACCTGGGACTGGGGAGGCGAGCAGTACTTC,CASTWDWGGEQYF
TRBD1,NA,TRBV30,TRBJ1-6,TGTGCCTGGGCGGAAACAGGGGATTCACCCCTCCACTTT,CAWAETGDSPLHF
TRBD2,once,TRBV10-3,TRBJ2-3,TGTGCCATCAGTGGCCTTAAAGGGACTACAATCACAGATACGCAGTATTTT,CAISGLKGTTITDTQYF
NA,NA,TRBV5-1,TRBJ1-2,TGCGCCAGCAGGGGGGCGAACTATGGCTACACCTTC,CASRGANYGYTF
NA,NA,TRBV5-1,TRBJ2-3,TGCGCCAGCTCCGGGGCCGGGGGTGCACACACAGATACGCAGTATTTT,CASSGAGGAHTDTQYF
NA,NA,TRBV30,TRBJ2-3,TGTGCCTGGAGTCAAGGGAGGATCACAGATACGCAGTATTTT,CAWSQGRITDTQYF